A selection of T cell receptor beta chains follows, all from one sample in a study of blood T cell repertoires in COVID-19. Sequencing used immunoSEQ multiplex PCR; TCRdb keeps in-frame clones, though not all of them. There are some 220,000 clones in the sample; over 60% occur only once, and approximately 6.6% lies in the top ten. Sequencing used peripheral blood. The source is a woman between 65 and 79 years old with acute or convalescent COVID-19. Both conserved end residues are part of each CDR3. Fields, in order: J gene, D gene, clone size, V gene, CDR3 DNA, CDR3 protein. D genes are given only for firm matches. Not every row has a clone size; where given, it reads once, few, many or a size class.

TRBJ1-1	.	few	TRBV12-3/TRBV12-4	TGTGCCAGCAGTTTAGAACAGAACACTGAAGCTTTCTTT	CASSLEQNTEAFF
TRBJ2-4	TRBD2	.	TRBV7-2	TGTGCCAGCAGCGGTACTAGCGGGGGAAACATTCAGTACTTC	CASSGTSGGNIQYF
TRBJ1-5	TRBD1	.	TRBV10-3	TGTGCCATCAGTGGTGGGACAGGGAATCAGCCCCAGCATTTT	CAISGGTGNQPQHF
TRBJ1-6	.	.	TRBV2	TGTGCCAGCAGTGAATGGAGCCTTTTGGGGGGATCACCCCTCCACTTT	CASSEWSLLGGSPLHF
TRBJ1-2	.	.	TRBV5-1	TGCGCCAGCAGCTTGGGAACAGGGAGTATCAGGGGCTACACCTTC	CASSLGTGSIRGYTF
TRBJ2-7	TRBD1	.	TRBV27	TGTGCCAGCAGTTTCCTCCGGACAGGGCCTGGGGAGCAGTACTTC	CASSFLRTGPGEQYF
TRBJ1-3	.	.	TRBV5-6	TGTGCCAGCAGCTTGCCCGGGGGAAACACCATATATTTT	CASSLPGGNTIYF
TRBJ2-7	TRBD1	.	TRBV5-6	TGTGCCAGCACCAGGGACAGCTCCTACGAGCAGTACTTC	CASTRDSSYEQYF
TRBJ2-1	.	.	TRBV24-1	TGTGCCACCAGTGATGCCGGGATACACAATGAGCAGTTCTTC	CATSDAGIHNEQFF
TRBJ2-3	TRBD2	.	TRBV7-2	TGTGCCAGCACCATGGAACTAGCGAGCACAGATACGCAGTATTTT	CASTMELASTDTQYF
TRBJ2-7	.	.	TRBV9	TGTGCCAGCACGCCTGACCGACCGGGTAGCTCCTACGAGCAGTACTTC	CASTPDRPGSSYEQYF
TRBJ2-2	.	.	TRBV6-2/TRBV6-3	TGTGCCAGCAGTTCTAGCGCCGGGGAGCTGTTTTTT	CASSSSAGELFF
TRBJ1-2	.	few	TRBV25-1	TGTGCCAGCAAAGGATCCTACGGGGGGGAAGCTAACTATGGCTACACCTTC	CASKGSYGGEANYGYTF
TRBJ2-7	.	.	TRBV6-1	TGTGCCAGCAGTGACAGGGTGGTCTACGAGCAGTACTTC	CASSDRVVYEQYF
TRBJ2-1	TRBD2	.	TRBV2	TGTGCCAGCAGTGAAAACGGGGGGGCCTCTTACAATGAGCAGTTCTTC	CASSENGGASYNEQFF
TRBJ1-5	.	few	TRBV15	TGTGCCACCAGCAGAGGGGGCGCGGGGCAGCCCCAGCATTTT	CATSRGGAGQPQHF
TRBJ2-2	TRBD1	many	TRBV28	TGTGCCGTCTTCGTTGGACCCAGGGGGACAGAGTACGCCGGGGAGCTGTTTTTT	CAVFVGPRGTEYAGELFF
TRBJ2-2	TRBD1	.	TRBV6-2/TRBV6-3	TGTGCCAGCAGTGGGCCGGGACAGGGCGCGAACACCGGGGAGCTGTTTTTT	CASSGPGQGANTGELFF
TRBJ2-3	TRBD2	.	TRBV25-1	TGTGCCAGCAGTGACTTCGGGGGGGCAGGGGATACGCAGTATTTT	CASSDFGGAGDTQYF
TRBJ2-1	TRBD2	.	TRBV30	TGTGCCTGGGGGGAGCGGGGGGCCTTCTTC	CAWGERGAFF
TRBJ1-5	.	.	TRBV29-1	TGCAGCGTCGCACAGGGTCGGGATCAGCCCCAGCATTTT	CSVAQGRDQPQHF
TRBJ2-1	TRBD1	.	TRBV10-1	TGCGCCAGCAGTCCGGGACAGGGTGGAGAGCAGTTCTTC	CASSPGQGGEQFF
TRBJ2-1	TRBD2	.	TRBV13	TGTGCCAGCAGCTCAGGAGGCGGGGGGCGAAGTGAGCAGTTCTTC	CASSSGGGGRSEQFF
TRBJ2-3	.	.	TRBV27	TGTGCCAGCAGTTTATCGGAGGGGTCAGAGGATACGCAGTATTTT	CASSLSEGSEDTQYF
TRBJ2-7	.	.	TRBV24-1	TGTGCCACCAGGTCGGTAAGGGCGGGGAACTCCTACGAGCAGTACTTC	CATRSVRAGNSYEQYF
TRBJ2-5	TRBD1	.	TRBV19	TGTGCCAAACGACAGGGGCTTCCAGAGACCCAGTACTTC	CAKRQGLPETQYF
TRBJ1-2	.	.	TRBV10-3	TGTGCCATCACCCCGGAACAGGGAACTGGAGGCTACACCTTC	CAITPEQGTGGYTF
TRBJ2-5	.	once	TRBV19	TGTGCCAGTAGTCCGGGTTCCGAAGAGACCCAGTACTTC	CASSPGSEETQYF
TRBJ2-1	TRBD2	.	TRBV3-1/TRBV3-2	TGTGCCAGCAGCCAAGCTGGGCGGGGGGGCCGTGAGCAGTTCTTC	CASSQAGRGGREQFF
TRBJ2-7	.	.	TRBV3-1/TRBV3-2	TGTGCCAGCAGCCAAGGACAGGCTTCCTACGAGCAGTACTTC	CASSQGQASYEQYF
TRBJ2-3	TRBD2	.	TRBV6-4	TGTGCCAGCAGTGACTCGAGGCGGGGGGGCCGTCCAGATACGCAGTATTTT	CASSDSRRGGRPDTQYF
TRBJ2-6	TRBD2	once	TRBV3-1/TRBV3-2	TGTGCCAGCAGCCAAGTCAGTTGGACTAGCGGGGACCGCTCTGGGGCCAACGTCCTGACTTTC	CASSQVSWTSGDRSGANVLTF
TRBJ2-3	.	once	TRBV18	TGTGCCAGCTCACCACCGGCGGGGCAGCGTGGAGATACGCAGTATTTT	CASSPPAGQRGDTQYF
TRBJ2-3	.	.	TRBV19	TGTGCCAGTAGCCCTCCTGGCACAGATACGCAGTATTTT	CASSPPGTDTQYF
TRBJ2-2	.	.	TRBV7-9	TGTGCCAGCAGCTTAGACAGGGCCACCGGGGAGCTGTTTTTT	CASSLDRATGELFF
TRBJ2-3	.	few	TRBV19	TGTGCCAGTAGTATAGACGGACAGACGGATACGCAGTATTTT	CASSIDGQTDTQYF
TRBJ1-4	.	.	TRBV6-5	TGTGCCAGCAGCAGAGACAGGTTTAATGAAAAACTGTTTTTT	CASSRDRFNEKLFF
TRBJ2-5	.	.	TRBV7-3	TGTGCCAGCAGCACAGGGTACCAAGAGACCCAGTACTTC	CASSTGYQETQYF
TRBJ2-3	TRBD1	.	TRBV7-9	TGTGCCAGCAGCTTGGGTTTGGCAGGGGGCGTTGCGCAGTATTTT	CASSLGLAGGVAQYF
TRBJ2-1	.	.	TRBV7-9	TGTGCCAGCAGCCTAGCGGTCGGACAGTACAATGAGCAGTTCTTC	CASSLAVGQYNEQFF
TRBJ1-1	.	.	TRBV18	TGTGCCAGCTCTCAAAGGTCGACTCGGGACACTGAAGCTTTCTTT	CASSQRSTRDTEAFF
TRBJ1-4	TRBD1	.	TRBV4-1	TGCGCCAGCAATCGGGACAGGGAAAAACTGTTTTTT	CASNRDREKLFF
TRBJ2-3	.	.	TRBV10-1	TGCGCCAGCAGTGCGGGAGGCACAGATACGCAGTATTTT	CASSAGGTDTQYF
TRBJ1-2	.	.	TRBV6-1	TGTGCCAGCAGTGAAGTAGCGGTCGACTATGGCTACACCTTC	CASSEVAVDYGYTF
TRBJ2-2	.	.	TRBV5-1	TGCGCCAGCAGCATAAGGGGACAGAACACCGGGGAGCTGTTTTTT	CASSIRGQNTGELFF